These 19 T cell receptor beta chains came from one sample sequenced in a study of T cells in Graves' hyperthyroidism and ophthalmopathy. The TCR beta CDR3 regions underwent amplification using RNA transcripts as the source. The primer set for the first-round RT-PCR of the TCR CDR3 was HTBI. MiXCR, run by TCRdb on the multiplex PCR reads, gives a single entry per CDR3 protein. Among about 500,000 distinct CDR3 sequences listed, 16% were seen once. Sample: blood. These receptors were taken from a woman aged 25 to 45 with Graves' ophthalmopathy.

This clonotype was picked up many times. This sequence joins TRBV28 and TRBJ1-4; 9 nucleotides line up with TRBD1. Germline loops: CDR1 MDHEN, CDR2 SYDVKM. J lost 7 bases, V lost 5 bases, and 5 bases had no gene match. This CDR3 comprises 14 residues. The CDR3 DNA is TGTGCCAGCAGTAGACAGGGGGAAGGTGAAAAACTGTTTTTT. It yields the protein CASSRQGEGEKLFF.

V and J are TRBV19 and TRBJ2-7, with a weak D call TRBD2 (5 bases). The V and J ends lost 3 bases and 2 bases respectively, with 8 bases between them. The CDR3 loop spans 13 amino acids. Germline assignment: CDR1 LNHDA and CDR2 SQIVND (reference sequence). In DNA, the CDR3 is TGTGCCAGTAGTATCCGGGATACCTACGAGCAGTACTTC. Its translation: CASSIRDTYEQYF.

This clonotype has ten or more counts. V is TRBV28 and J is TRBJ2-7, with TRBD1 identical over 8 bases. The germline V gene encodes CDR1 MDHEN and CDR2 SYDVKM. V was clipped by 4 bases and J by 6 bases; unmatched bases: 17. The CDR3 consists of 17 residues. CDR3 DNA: TGTGCCAGCAGTTGGGGGTCAGGGGGCGCGTCTACTAGCGAGCAGTACTTC. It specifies CASSWGSGGASTSEQYF.

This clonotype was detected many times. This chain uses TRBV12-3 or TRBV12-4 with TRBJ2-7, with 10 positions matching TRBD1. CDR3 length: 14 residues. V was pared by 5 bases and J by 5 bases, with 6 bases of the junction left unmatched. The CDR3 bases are TGTGCCAGCAGTATCCGGGACAGGGGACACGAGCAGTACTTC. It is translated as CASSIRDRGHEQYF.

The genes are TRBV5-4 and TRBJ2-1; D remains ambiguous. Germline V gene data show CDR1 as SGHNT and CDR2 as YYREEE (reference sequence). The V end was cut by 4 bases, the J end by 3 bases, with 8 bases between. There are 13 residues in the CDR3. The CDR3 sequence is CASSADNYNEQFF. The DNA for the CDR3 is TGTGCCAGCAGCGCTGACAACTACAATGAGCAGTTCTTC.

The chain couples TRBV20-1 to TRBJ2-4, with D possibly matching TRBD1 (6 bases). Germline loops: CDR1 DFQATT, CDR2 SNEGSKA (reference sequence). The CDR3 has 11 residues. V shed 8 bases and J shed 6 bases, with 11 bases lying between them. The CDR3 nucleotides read TGCAGTACTAACAGGGCAAACATTCAGTACTTC. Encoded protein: CSTNRANIQYF.

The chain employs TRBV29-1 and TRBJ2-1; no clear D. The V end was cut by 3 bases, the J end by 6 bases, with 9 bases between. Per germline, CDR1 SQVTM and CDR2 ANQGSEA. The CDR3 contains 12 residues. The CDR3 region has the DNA TGCAGCGTTGAGACTTCGCCCAATGAGCAGTTCTTC. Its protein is CSVETSPNEQFF.

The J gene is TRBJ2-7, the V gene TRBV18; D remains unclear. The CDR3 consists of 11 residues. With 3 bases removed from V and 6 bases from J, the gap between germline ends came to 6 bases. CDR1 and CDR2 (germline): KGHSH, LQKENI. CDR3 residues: CASSPKTEQYF. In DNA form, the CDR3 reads TGTGCCAGCTCACCGAAAACCGAGCAGTACTTC. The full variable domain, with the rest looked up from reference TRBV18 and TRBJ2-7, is NAGVMQNPRHLVRRRGQEARLRCSPMKGHSHVYWYRQLPEEGLKFMVYLQKENIIDESGMPKERFSAEFPKEGPSILRIQQVVRGDSAAYFCASSPKTEQYFGPGTRLTVT.

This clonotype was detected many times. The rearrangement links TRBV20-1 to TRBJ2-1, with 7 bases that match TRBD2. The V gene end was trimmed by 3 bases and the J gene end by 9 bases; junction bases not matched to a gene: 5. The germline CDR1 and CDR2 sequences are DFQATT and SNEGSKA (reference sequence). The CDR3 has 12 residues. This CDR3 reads CSASWGGREQFF. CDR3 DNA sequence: TGCAGTGCTAGTTGGGGAGGGCGTGAGCAGTTCTTC.

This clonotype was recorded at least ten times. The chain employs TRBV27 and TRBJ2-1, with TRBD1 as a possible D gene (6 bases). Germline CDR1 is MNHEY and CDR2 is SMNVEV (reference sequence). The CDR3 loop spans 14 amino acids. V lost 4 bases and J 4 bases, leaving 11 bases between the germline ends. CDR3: CASSSQDRYNEQFF. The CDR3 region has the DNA TGTGCCAGCAGTTCGCAGGACAGATACAATGAGCAGTTCTTC.

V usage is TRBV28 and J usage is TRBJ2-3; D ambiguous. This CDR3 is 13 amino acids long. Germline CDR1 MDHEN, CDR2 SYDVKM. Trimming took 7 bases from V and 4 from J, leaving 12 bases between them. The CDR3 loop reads CASKWGSADTQYF. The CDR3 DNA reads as TGTGCCAGCAAATGGGGTTCCGCAGATACGCAGTATTTT.

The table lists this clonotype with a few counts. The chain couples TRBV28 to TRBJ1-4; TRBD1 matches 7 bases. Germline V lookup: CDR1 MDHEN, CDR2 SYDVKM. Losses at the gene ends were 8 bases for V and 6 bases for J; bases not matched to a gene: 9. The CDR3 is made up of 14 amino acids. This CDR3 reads CASGLTGMDEKLFF. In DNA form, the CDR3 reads TGTGCCAGCGGACTGACAGGGATGGATGAAAAACTGTTTTTT.

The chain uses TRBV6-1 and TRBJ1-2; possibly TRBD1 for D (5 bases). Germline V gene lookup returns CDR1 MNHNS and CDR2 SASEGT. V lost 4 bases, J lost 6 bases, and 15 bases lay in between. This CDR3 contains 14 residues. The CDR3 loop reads CASSATGPSNGYTF. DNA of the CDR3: TGTGCCAGCAGTGCCACGGGGCCATCGAATGGCTACACCTTC.

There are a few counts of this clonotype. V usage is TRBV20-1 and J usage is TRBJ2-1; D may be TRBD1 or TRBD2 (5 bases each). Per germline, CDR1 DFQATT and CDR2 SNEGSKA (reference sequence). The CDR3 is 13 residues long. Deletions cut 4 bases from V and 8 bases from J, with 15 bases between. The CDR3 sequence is CSAKARGWDEQFF. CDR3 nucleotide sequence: TGCAGTGCTAAGGCGAGGGGCTGGGATGAGCAGTTCTTC.

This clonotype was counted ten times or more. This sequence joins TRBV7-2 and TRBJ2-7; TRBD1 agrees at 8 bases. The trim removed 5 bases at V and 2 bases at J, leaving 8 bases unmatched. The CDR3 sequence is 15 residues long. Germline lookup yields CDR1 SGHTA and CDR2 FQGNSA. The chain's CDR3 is CASSEDRDGTYEQYF. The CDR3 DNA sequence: TGTGCCAGCAGCGAGGACAGGGATGGTACCTACGAGCAGTACTTC.

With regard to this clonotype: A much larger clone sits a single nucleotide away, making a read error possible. DNA for the CDR3: TGTGCCTGGGGTTCTGTTTGGCTCCGGCTAGAAGCTTTCTTT. Protein: CAWGSVWLRLEAFF. J is TRBJ1-1 and V is TRBV30, with D unclear. Germline V gene lookup returns CDR1 GTSNPN and CDR2 SVGIG (reference sequence). There are 14 residues in the CDR3. Trimming took off 5 bases at V and 8 bases at J, with 21 bases between the two ends.

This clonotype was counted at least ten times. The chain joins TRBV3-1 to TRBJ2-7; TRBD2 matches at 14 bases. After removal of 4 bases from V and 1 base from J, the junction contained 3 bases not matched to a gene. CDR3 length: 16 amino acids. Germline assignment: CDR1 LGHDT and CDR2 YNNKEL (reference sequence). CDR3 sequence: CASSPRLAGGSYEQYF. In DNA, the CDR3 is TGTGCCAGCAGCCCCAGACTAGCGGGAGGGTCCTACGAGCAGTACTTC.

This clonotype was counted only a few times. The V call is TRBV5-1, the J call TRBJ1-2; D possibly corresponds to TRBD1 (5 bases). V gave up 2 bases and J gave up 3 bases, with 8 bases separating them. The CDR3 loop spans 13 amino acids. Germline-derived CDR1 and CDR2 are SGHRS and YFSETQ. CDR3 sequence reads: CASSLRQYYGYTF. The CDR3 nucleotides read TGCGCCAGCAGCTTACGACAGTACTATGGCTACACCTTC. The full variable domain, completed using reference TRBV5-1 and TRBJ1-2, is KAGVTQTPRYLIKTRGQQVTLSCSPISGHRSVSWYQQTPGQGLQFLFEYFSETQRNKGNFPGRFSGRQFSNSRSEMNVSTLELGDSALYLCASSLRQYYGYTFGSGTRLTVV.

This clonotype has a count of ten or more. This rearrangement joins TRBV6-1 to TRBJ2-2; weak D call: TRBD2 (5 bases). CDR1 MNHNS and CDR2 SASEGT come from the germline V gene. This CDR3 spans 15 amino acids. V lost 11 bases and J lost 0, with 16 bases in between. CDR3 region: CALLPGYANTGELFF. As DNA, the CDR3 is TGTGCCTTACTACCGGGGTACGCGAACACCGGGGAGCTGTTTTTT.